The clone carrying this T cell receptor beta chain was found a few times. Germline V CDR1 and CDR2: MNHEY, SVGAGI. The CDR3 is 13 amino acids. Trimming removed 7 bases at V and 3 bases at J, with 12 bases between. The data derive from a study of blood T cell repertoires in COVID-19. About the study: The United States, Italy and Spain supplied acute and convalescent COVID-19 samples. Nucleic acid was either cDNA or gDNA, and it came from T cells, B-cell-depleted T cells, or PBMCs.

Per the authors' pipeline: Nucleated cell number was recorded as an estimate derived from reference gene primer amplification. Clones were read by immunoSEQ multiplex PCR, and TCRdb kept only the in-frame ones, dropping some. The V and J calls and clone size are taken from that table; D and trimming were inferred from the DNA. The sample records approximately 130,000 clones, about four fifths being singletons. What was sequenced was peripheral blood. The sequence came from a human donor in a cohort sampled during active COVID-19. This chain links TRBV6-5 with TRBJ1-1; D gene ambiguous. The CDR3 bases are TGTGCCAGCACCGCACAAGCGGACACTGAAGCTTTCTTT. This sequence encodes CASTAQADTEAFF.